This TCR beta chain stems from a study of Ad26.COV2.S vaccination and SARS-CoV-2 variants. At the level of the study: Participants got Ad26.COV2.S intramuscularly, once or twice 56 days apart.

Of note for this clone: Its matching antigen is unknown.

Study results and limitations: Vaccine recipients surpassed placebo recipients in spike-specific TCR breadth. Placebo and vaccine recipients had non-spike TCR breadth that was similar. In TCR breadth and depth analyses, total T cell responses may have been underestimated.

TCRdb keeps only in-frame clones here, not all; method: immunoSEQ multiplex PCR. The sample records hundreds of thousands of clones, 88% being singletons. V was shortened by 0 bases and J by 5 bases, with 20 bases between the two germline ends. Germline lookup yields CDR1 MGHRA and CDR2 YSYEKL. The CDR3 extends over 19 amino acids. The treatment was: around 19 received Ad26.COV2.S at low or high dose, single or two shots; about 5 received placebo; per-sample allocation not given. All samples were drawn on day 63, counting from the first vaccine or placebo injection. The chain couples TRBV4-1 to TRBJ1-6, with TRBD1 as a possible D gene (6 bases). This TCR was sampled from a person aged 18-60 years who received the Ad26.COV2.S COVID-19 vaccine or a placebo. This material consisted of peripheral blood, taken in a trial of Ad26.COV2.S vaccine versus placebo. The CDR3 region is CASSQDGGWGATNNSPLHF. Here the CDR3 DNA reads TGCGCCAGCAGCCAAGATGGTGGGTGGGGGGCGACTAATAATTCACCCCTCCACTTT.